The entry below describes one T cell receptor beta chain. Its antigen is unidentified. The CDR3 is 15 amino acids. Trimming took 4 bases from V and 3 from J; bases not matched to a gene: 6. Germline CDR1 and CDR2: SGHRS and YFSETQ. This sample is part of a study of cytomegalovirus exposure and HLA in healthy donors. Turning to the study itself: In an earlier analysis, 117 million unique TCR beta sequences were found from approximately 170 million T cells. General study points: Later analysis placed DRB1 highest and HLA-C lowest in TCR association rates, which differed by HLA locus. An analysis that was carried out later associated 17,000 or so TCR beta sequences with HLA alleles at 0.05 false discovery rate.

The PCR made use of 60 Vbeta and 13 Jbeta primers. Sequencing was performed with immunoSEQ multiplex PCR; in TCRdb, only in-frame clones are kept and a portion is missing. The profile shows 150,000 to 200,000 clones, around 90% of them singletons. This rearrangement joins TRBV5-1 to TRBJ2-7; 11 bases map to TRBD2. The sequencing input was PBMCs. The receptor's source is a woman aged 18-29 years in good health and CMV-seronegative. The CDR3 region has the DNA TGCGCCAGCAGCGACCTGACTAGCGGGAACTACGAGCAGTACTTC. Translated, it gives CASSDLTSGNYEQYF.